These 30 T cell receptor beta chains share one sample of origin, sequenced in a study of OX40 agonist ivuxolimab in advanced cancers. Using immunoSEQ multiplex PCR, the repertoire was profiled, and TCRdb retains in-frame clones only, with some absent. The table has around 74,000 clones, about 90% seen once. The specimen comprised CD4+ or CD8+ T cells sorted from blood, sampled in a trial of the OX40 agonist ivuxolimab. The source is an adult with an advanced solid tumor such as melanoma, head and neck, liver or kidney cancer.

The CDR3 DNA follows: TGTGCCAGCTCACCCCCGGGACTAGCTATTAAGGAGACCCAGTACTTC. Protein: CASSPPGLAIKETQYF. V gene TRBV18 combines with J gene TRBJ2-5; 9 nucleotides align to TRBD2. The V gene end was trimmed by 3 bases and the J gene end by 5 bases; junction bases not matched to a gene: 10. Germline V gives CDR1 KGHSH, CDR2 LQKENI. The CDR3 length is 16 residues.

The chain joins TRBV7-3 to TRBJ2-1; weak D call: TRBD1 (5 bases). Germline loops: CDR1 SGHTA, CDR2 FQGTGA. The CDR3 runs 16 residues. V was trimmed by 2 bases and J by 6 bases, leaving 17 bases between them. The CDR3 region is CASSLQGPRSGNEQFF. The CDR3 nucleotides are TGTGCCAGCAGCTTACAGGGCCCGAGGTCGGGCAATGAGCAGTTCTTC.

CDR3 nucleotides: TGTGCCGCTGGGTGGGGGGCAGGTCAGCCCCAGCATTTT. Its protein is CAAGWGAGQPQHF. This chain uses TRBV30 with TRBJ1-5, with D perhaps TRBD1 (6 bases). V lost 8 bases to trimming and J lost 6 bases, with 17 bases between them. CDR3 length: 13 residues. CDR1 is GTSNPN, CDR2 SVGIG, per germline (reference sequence).

CDR3 residues: CASSLRGAGRETQYF. As DNA, the CDR3 is TGTGCCAGCAGCTTAAGGGGGGCAGGGCGGGAGACCCAGTACTTC. The V call is TRBV5-6, the J call TRBJ2-5; D is perhaps TRBD1 or TRBD2 (6 bases each). V was clipped by 2 bases and J by 5 bases, with 16 bases between them. In germline, CDR1 is SGHDT, CDR2 YYEEEE. The CDR3 runs to 15 residues.

The gene calls are TRBV28 and TRBJ2-1, with D possibly being TRBD1 or TRBD2 (5 bases each). Trimming shortened V by 5 bases and J by 12 bases, and 26 bases separated the two germline ends. This CDR3 is built from 16 residues. Per the germline V gene, CDR1 is MDHEN and CDR2 is SYDVKM. This CDR3 reads CASSPLPHSGATGQFF. The CDR3 DNA reads TGTGCCAGCAGTCCCCTGCCCCACAGCGGTGCAACAGGGCAGTTCTTC.

The chain uses TRBV11-3 and TRBJ2-3; D is unclear. There are 14 residues in the CDR3. CDR1 and CDR2 from the germline V gene are SGHNT and YENEEA. Deletions cut 2 bases from V and 1 base from J, with 7 bases between. For the CDR3, the DNA is TGTGCCAGCAGCTTAAGGCAGGGCACAGATACGCAGTATTTT. Its translation: CASSLRQGTDTQYF.

J is TRBJ2-3 and V is TRBV29-1; the D gene is possibly TRBD2 (6 bases). The V gene's germline CDR1 is SQVTM and CDR2 ANQGSEA. Between the trimmed V and J ends, which lost 2 bases and 9 bases, there was a span of 9 bases. The CDR3 runs to 11 residues. The CDR3 protein is CSVESGGTQYF. CDR3 nucleotide sequence: TGCAGCGTTGAATCAGGAGGGACGCAGTATTTT.

This chain connects TRBV18 to TRBJ2-3; TRBD2 might be the D (5 bases). This CDR3 has 15 residues. CDR1 KGHSH and CDR2 LQKENI come from the germline V gene. The V gene lost 3 bases and the J gene lost 0 bases, with 10 bases spanning the gap. Here the CDR3 DNA reads TGTGCCAGCTCACCGGCGCGGGCTAGCACAGATACGCAGTATTTT. Translation: CASSPARASTDTQYF. The full variable domain, completed using reference TRBV18 and TRBJ2-3, is NAGVMQNPRHLVRRRGQEARLRCSPMKGHSHVYWYRQLPEEGLKFMVYLQKENIIDESGMPKERFSAEFPKEGPSILRIQQVVRGDSAAYFCASSPARASTDTQYFGPGTRLTVL.

This chain joins TRBV7-2 and TRBJ2-3; the match to TRBD2 covers 10 bases. V trimming: 1 base; J trimming: 5 bases; junction bases outside the gene matches: 3. Germline V lookup: CDR1 SGHTA, CDR2 FQGNSA. This CDR3 contains 15 residues. CDR3 in amino acids: CASSLVASGRDTQYF. For the CDR3, the DNA is TGTGCCAGCAGCTTAGTTGCTAGCGGGAGAGATACGCAGTATTTT.

This rearrangement joins TRBV30 to TRBJ1-2, with D possibly being TRBD1 (5 bases). V lost 2 bases and J 8 bases, leaving 12 bases between the germline ends. The CDR3 spans 12 residues. Per the germline V gene, CDR1 is GTSNPN and CDR2 is SVGIG (reference sequence). The CDR3 loop reads CAWSSGEWGYTF. In nucleotides, the CDR3 is TGTGCCTGGAGTTCGGGGGAATGGGGCTACACCTTC.

Only one count was recorded for this clone. The chain links TRBV11-3 to TRBJ2-1; a weak D match, TRBD2 (7 bases). The CDR3 has 14 amino acids. Germline loops: CDR1 SGHNT, CDR2 YENEEA. V was trimmed by 5 bases and J by 3 bases, leaving 11 bases between them. CDR3 residues: CASSRGGGYNEQFF. In nucleotides, the CDR3 is TGTGCCAGCAGCCGAGGGGGGGGCTACAATGAGCAGTTCTTC.

This clone was seen a handful of times. This chain uses TRBV4-3 with TRBJ2-5; no clear D. Germline CDR1 is LGHNA and CDR2 is YSLEER. This CDR3 comprises 14 residues. Deletions cut 0 bases from V and 5 bases from J, with 10 bases between. The DNA of the CDR3 is TGCGCCAGCAGCCAAGATTATGGGGTGGAGACCCAGTACTTC. It yields the protein CASSQDYGVETQYF.

This chain joins TRBV4-3 and TRBJ1-2; weak D call: TRBD1 (6 bases). This CDR3 is 14 amino acids long. V was trimmed by 0 bases and J by 8 bases, leaving 13 bases between them. Germline CDR1 and CDR2: LGHNA and YSLEER. This CDR3 is CASSQDWGGRGYTF. DNA of the CDR3: TGCGCCAGCAGCCAAGATTGGGGGGGGCGAGGCTACACCTTC.

The chain employs TRBV5-4 and TRBJ2-7, with 9 bases that match TRBD1. The trim removed 4 bases at V and 5 bases at J, leaving 7 bases unmatched. The CDR3 consists of 14 residues. CDR1 and CDR2 from the germline V gene are SGHNT and YYREEE (reference sequence). The CDR3 sequence: CASSPGQGINEQYF. As DNA, the CDR3 is TGTGCCAGCAGCCCGGGACAGGGCATAAACGAGCAGTACTTC.

J is TRBJ1-1 and V is TRBV5-5; D gene unclear. V was cut by 3 bases and J by 1 base, with 10 bases left in between. Germline CDR1 is SGHKS and CDR2 is YYEKEE (reference sequence). This CDR3 spans 14 amino acids. CDR3 sequence reads: CASSSPTGNTEAFF. For the CDR3, the DNA is TGTGCCAGCAGCTCCCCGACTGGGAACACTGAAGCTTTCTTT.

The chain uses TRBV7-2 and TRBJ2-7; D is undetermined. CDR1 and CDR2 (germline): SGHTA, FQGNSA. The CDR3 is 14 residues long. Trimming left V 5 bases short and J 7 bases short, with 18 bases between. CDR3 sequence reads: CASSHPLVTTEQYF. Here the CDR3 DNA reads TGTGCCAGCAGCCACCCCCTAGTAACAACGGAGCAGTACTTC.

The chain combines TRBV19 with TRBJ2-7; maybe TRBD2 (5 bases). This CDR3 comprises 14 residues. Trimming took 8 bases from V and 2 from J, leaving 16 bases between them. From germline, CDR1 is LNHDA and CDR2 SQIVND (reference sequence). The CDR3 is CASAKPGSTYEQYF. In DNA, the CDR3 is TGTGCCAGTGCAAAGCCGGGATCGACCTACGAGCAGTACTTC.

This chain uses TRBV30 with TRBJ2-1; D is possibly TRBD1 or TRBD2 (5 bases each). This CDR3 has 13 amino acids. Germline-derived CDR1 and CDR2 are GTSNPN and SVGIG (reference sequence). Trimming shortened V by 6 bases and J by 0 bases, and 9 bases separated the two germline ends. The CDR3 region is CACGDVSYNEQFF. The CDR3 region has the DNA TGTGCCTGCGGGGACGTCTCCTACAATGAGCAGTTCTTC.

The chain joins TRBV7-2 to TRBJ2-5; D is undetermined. The CDR3 runs to 14 residues. V gave up 2 bases and J gave up 3 bases, with 10 bases separating them. The germline gives CDR1 SGHTA, CDR2 FQGNSA. In DNA form, the CDR3 reads TGTGCCAGCAGCTTATTTGGCAGAGAAGAGACCCAGTACTTC. Protein sequence: CASSLFGREETQYF. Together with reference TRBV7-2 and TRBJ2-5, the CDR3 gives the full variable domain: GAGVSQSPSNKVTEKGKDVELRCDPISGHTALYWYRQSLGQGLEFLIYFQGNSAPDKSGLPSDRFSAERTGGSVSTLTIQRTQQEDSAVYLCASSLFGREETQYFGPGTRLLVL.

The chain links TRBV30 to TRBJ2-7; D gene uncertain. V shed 1 base and J shed 4 bases, with 5 bases lying between them. The CDR3 totals 11 residues. Germline CDR1 reads GTSNPN; CDR2 reads SVGIG (reference sequence). The CDR3: CAWSERYEQYF. The CDR3 DNA reads as TGTGCCTGGAGTGAACGATACGAGCAGTACTTC.

This sequence joins TRBV5-4 and TRBJ2-7, with 11 bases identical to TRBD1. CDR1 is SGHNT, CDR2 YYREEE, per germline (reference sequence). CDR3 length: 15 residues. V shed 3 bases and J 7 bases; nucleotides not matched to a gene: 9. CDR3 nucleotide sequence: TGTGCCAGCAGCTCCTCGGGACAGGGGGTATCGGAGCAGTACTTC. It codes for CASSSSGQGVSEQYF.

The chain couples TRBV27 to TRBJ2-5; either TRBD1 or TRBD2 may fit D (5 bases each). The germline V gene has CDR1 MNHEY and CDR2 SMNVEV (reference sequence). CDR3 length: 15 residues. The V end was cut by 1 base, the J end by 5 bases, with 14 bases between. The CDR3 spells CASSLWGPVGETQYF. CDR3 in DNA: TGTGCCAGCAGTTTATGGGGACCTGTCGGGGAGACCCAGTACTTC.

J is TRBJ2-7 and V is TRBV11-2; 8 bases match TRBD2. Trimming took 1 base from V and 0 from J; bases not matched to a gene: 2. CDR1 SGHAT and CDR2 FQNNGV come from the germline V gene. The CDR3 length is 15 residues. CDR3 bases: TGTGCCAGCAGCTTAGCCAGCGGGAGCTCCTACGAGCAGTACTTC. Translating it yields CASSLASGSSYEQYF.

The CDR3 here is CASSQDGASYGYTF. CDR3 in DNA: TGCGCCAGCAGCCAAGACGGGGCCTCCTATGGCTACACCTTC. V and J are TRBV4-3 and TRBJ1-2, with D perhaps matching TRBD1 (5 bases). The V gene's germline CDR1 is LGHNA and CDR2 YSLEER. This CDR3 comprises 14 residues. V was trimmed by 0 bases and J by 4 bases, leaving 9 bases between them.

This chain links TRBV7-9 with TRBJ1-1; TRBD1 matches 8 bases. The CDR3 totals 14 residues. Germline V gene data show CDR1 as SEHNR and CDR2 as FQNEAQ (reference sequence). V gave up 2 bases and J gave up 5 bases; unmatched junction bases: 4. CDR3 amino acids: CASSLQGASTEAFF. In DNA form, the CDR3 reads TGTGCCAGCAGCTTACAGGGGGCCTCAACTGAAGCTTTCTTT.

This chain links TRBV5-4 with TRBJ1-2; perhaps TRBD1 as D (5 bases). Trimming shortened V by 0 bases and J by 5 bases, and 8 bases separated the two germline ends. The CDR3 consists of 13 residues. Germline V gene lookup returns CDR1 SGHNT and CDR2 YYREEE (reference sequence). In DNA form, the CDR3 reads TGTGCCAGCAGCTTGGATGGGGGGTATGGCTACACCTTC. Its translation: CASSLDGGYGYTF.

This CDR3 reads CASSPRGGAPQHF. The CDR3, as DNA: TGTGCCAGCAGCCCCCGCGGGGGGGCGCCCCAGCATTTT. The chain has TRBV9 and TRBJ1-5; a possible D gene is TRBD1 (6 bases). CDR3 size: 13 residues. Germline CDR1 reads SGDLS; CDR2 reads YYNGEE. Trimming took 4 bases from V and 9 from J, leaving 14 bases between them.

As DNA, the CDR3 is TGTGCCAGTAGGGGCTCTAACTATGGCTACACCTTC. This sequence encodes CASRGSNYGYTF. This chain connects TRBV27 to TRBJ1-2, with a tentative D call TRBD1 (5 bases). In germline, CDR1 is MNHEY, CDR2 SMNVEV (reference sequence). Trimming shortened V by 9 bases and J by 0 bases, and 8 bases separated the two germline ends. This CDR3 has 12 amino acids.

The rearrangement links TRBV21-1 to TRBJ2-3; the D call in the table, TRBD2, was not verified against the DNA. TRBV21-1 is marked as a pseudogene. The CDR3 consists of 17 residues. This chain's CDR3 is CASSARTETPKPDTQYF. The CDR3 DNA reads as TGTGCCAGCAGCGCCCGAACGGAGACCCCTAAGCCAGATACGCAGTATTTT.

The chain employs TRBV18 and TRBJ2-1, with 7 bases lining up with TRBD1. The germline V gene has CDR1 KGHSH and CDR2 LQKENI. The V gene end was trimmed by 2 bases and the J gene end by 7 bases; junction bases not matched to a gene: 17. The CDR3 consists of 18 residues. CDR3 sequence (DNA): TGTGCCAGCTCACCAGCCGCTACCGGGACAGAGAGACTTAATGAGCAGTTCTTC. Translated: CASSPAATGTERLNEQFF.